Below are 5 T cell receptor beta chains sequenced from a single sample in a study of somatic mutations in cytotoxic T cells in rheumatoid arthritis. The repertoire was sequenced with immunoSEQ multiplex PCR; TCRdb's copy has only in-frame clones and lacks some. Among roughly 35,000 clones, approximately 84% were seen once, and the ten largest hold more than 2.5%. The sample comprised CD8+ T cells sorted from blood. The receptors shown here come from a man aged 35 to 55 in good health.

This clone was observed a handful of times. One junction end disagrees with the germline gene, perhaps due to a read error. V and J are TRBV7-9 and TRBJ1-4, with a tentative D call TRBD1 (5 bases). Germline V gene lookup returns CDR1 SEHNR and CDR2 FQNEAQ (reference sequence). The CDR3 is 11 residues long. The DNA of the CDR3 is TGTGCCAGCAGTTCCGTTCGGACAAAAATTTTT. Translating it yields CASSSVRTKIF.

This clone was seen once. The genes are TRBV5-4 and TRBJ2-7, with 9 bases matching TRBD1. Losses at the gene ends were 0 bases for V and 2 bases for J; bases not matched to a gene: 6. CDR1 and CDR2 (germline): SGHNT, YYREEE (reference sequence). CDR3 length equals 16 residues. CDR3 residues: CASSLGGQGNPYEQYF. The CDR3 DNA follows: TGTGCCAGCAGCTTGGGGGGACAGGGTAACCCCTACGAGCAGTACTTC. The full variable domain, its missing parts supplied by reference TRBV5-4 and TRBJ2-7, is ETGVTQSPTHLIKTRGQQVTLRCSSQSGHNTVSWYQQALGQGPQFIFQYYREEENGRGNFPPRFSGLQFPNYSSELNVNALELDDSALYLCASSLGGQGNPYEQYFGPGTRLTVT.

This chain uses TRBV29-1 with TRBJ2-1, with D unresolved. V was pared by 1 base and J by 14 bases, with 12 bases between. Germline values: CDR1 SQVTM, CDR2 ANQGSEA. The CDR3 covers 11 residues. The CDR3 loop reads CSVEVGVTKFF. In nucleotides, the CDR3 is TGCAGCGTTGAAGTTGGGGTGACGAAGTTCTTC.

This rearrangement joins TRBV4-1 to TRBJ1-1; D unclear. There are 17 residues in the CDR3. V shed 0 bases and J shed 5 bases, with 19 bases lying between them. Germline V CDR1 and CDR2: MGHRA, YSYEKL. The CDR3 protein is CASSQDQARGKGTEAFF. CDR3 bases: TGCGCCAGCAGCCAAGATCAGGCTAGAGGGAAAGGTACTGAAGCTTTCTTT.

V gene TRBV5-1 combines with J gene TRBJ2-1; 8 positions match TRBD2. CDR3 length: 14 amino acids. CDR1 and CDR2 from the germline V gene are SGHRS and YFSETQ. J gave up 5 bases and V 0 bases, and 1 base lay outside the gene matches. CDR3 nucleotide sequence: TGCGCCAGCAGCTTGGGACTAGCGAACAATGAGCAGTTCTTC. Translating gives CASSLGLANNEQFF. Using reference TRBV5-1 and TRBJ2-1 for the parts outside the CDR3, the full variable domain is KAGVTQTPRYLIKTRGQQVTLSCSPISGHRSVSWYQQTPGQGLQFLFEYFSETQRNKGNFPGRFSGRQFSNSRSEMNVSTLELGDSALYLCASSLGLANNEQFFGPGTRLTVL.